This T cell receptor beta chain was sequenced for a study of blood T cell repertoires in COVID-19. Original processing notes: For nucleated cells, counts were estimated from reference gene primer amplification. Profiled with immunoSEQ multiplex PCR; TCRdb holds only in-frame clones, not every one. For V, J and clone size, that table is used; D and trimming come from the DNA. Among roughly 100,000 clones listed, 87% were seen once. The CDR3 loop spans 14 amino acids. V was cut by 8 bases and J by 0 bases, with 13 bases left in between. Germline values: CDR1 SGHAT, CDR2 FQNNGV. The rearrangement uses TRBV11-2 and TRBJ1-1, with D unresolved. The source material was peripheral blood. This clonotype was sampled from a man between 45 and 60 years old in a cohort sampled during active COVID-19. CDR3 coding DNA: TGTGCCAGCGGCGAAGGAGCAGTGAACACTGAAGCTTTCTTT. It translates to CASGEGAVNTEAFF.